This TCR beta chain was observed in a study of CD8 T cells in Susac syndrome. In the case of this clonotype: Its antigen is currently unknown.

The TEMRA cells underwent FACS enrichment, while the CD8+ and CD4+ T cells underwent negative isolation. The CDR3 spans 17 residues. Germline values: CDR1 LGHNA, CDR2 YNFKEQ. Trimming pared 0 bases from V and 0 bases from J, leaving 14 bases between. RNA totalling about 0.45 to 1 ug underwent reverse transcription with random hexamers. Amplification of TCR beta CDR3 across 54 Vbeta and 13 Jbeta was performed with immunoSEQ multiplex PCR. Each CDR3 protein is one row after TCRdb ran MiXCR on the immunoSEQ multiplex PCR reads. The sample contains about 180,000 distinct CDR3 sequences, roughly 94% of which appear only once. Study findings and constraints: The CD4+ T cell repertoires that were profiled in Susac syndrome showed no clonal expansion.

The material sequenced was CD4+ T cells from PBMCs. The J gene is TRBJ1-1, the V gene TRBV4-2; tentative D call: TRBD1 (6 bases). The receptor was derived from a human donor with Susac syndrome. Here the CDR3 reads CASSQDTGATLNTEAFF. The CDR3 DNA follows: TGTGCCAGCAGCCAAGATACGGGGGCCACCTTGAACACTGAAGCTTTCTTT.